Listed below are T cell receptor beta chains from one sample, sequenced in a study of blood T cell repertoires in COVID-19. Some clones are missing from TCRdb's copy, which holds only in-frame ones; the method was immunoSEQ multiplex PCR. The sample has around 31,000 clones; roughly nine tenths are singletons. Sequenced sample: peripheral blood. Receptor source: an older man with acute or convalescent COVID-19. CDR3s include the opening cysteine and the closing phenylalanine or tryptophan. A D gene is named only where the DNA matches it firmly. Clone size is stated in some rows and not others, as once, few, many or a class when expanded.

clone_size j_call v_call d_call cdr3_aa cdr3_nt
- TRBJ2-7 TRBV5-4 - CASSLSQGLGYEQYF TGTGCCAGCAGCTTGAGCCAGGGGCTAGGGTACGAGCAGTACTTC
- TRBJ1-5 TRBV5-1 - CASSLAGGRGQPQHF TGCGCCAGCAGCTTGGCCGGGGGGAGAGGGCAGCCCCAGCATTTT
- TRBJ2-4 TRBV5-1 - CASSFDSQGNIQYF TGCGCCAGCAGCTTTGACTCTCAGGGGAACATTCAGTACTTC
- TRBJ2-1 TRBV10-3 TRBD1 CAFGAGQGNEQFF TGTGCCTTCGGGGCGGGACAGGGTAATGAGCAGTTCTTC
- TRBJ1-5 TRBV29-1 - CSVANAGGGNQPQHF TGCAGCGTTGCTAACGCGGGGGGAGGCAATCAGCCCCAGCATTTT
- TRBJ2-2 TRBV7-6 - CASSLLQSGDGELFF TGTGCCAGCAGCTTACTCCAGTCAGGGGACGGGGAGCTGTTTTTT
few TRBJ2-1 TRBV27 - CASRSPGDEQFF TGTGCCAGCAGAAGTCCCGGGGATGAGCAGTTCTTC
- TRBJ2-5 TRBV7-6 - CASSPFRPRSWETQYF TGTGCCAGCAGCCCCTTCCGACCGCGGAGTTGGGAGACCCAGTACTTC
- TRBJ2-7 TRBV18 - CASSPPGSYEQYF TGTGCCAGCTCACCACCGGGGAGCTACGAGCAGTACTTC
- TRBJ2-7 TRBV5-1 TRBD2 CASSLMVTSGSYEQYF TGCGCCAGCAGCTTGATGGTCACTAGCGGTTCCTACGAGCAGTACTTC
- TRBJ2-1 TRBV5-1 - CASSLVFPDYEQFF TGCGCCAGCAGCTTGGTGTTCCCCGACTATGAGCAGTTCTTC
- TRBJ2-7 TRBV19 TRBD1 CASSIVAGQGQVEQYF TGTGCCAGTAGTATAGTTGCGGGACAGGGGCAGGTCGAGCAGTACTTC
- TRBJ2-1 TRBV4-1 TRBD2 CASSRTGLAGPYNEQFF TGCGCCAGCAGCCGCACGGGACTAGCGGGACCCTACAATGAGCAGTTCTTC
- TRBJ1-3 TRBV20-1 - CSASGRRGGSGNTIYF TGCAGTGCTAGTGGCCGGCGGGGGGGGTCTGGAAACACCATATATTTT
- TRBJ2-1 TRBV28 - CASSSRGKSYNEQFF TGTGCCAGCAGTTCCAGGGGAAAGTCCTACAATGAGCAGTTCTTC
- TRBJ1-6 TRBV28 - CASSWPAGTGGSPLHF TGTGCCAGCAGTTGGCCCGCCGGGACTGGAGGTTCACCCCTCCACTTT
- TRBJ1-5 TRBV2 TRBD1 CASRPHRGPGNQPQHF TGTGCCAGCAGACCTCACAGGGGTCCGGGCAATCAGCCCCAGCATTTT
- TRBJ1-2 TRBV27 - CASRSGVYGYTF TGTGCCAGCAGGTCAGGGGTGTATGGCTACACCTTC
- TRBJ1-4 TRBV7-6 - CASSPHGVVGREKLFF TGTGCCAGCAGCCCCCATGGGGTCGTAGGGAGAGAAAAACTGTTTTTT
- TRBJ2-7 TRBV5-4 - CASSLAASSTYEQYF TGTGCCAGCAGCTTGGCGGCTAGCAGTACCTACGAGCAGTACTTC
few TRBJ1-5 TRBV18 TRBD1 CASSPRMTGFNQPQHF TGTGCCAGCTCACCGAGGATGACAGGGTTCAATCAGCCCCAGCATTTT
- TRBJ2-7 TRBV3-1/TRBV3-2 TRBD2 CASSQEGTRSDEQYF TGTGCCAGCAGCCAAGAAGGGACTAGATCGGACGAGCAGTACTTC
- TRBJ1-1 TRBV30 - CAWSLARDTEAFF TGTGCCTGGAGTCTGGCCAGGGACACTGAAGCTTTCTTT
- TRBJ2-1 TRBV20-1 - CSASQAGNEQFF TGCAGTGCTAGTCAGGCTGGCAATGAGCAGTTCTTC
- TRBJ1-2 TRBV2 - CASSDEGSYGYTF TGTGCCAGCAGTGACGAGGGTTCCTATGGCTACACCTTC
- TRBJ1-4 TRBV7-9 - CASSFGAENEKLFF TGTGCCAGCAGCTTTGGGGCAGAAAATGAAAAACTGTTTTTT
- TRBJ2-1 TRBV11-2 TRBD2 CASRHPYERENYEQFF TGTGCCAGCAGACACCCTTATGAGCGGGAGAACTATGAGCAGTTCTTC
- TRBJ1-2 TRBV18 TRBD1 CASSPPGQGLGYTF TGTGCCAGCTCACCCCCCGGACAGGGTTTAGGCTACACCTTC
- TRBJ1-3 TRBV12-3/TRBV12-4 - CASTGSGNTIYF TGTGCCAGCACGGGTTCTGGAAACACCATATATTTT
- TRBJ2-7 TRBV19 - CASSSRDISPYEQYF TGTGCCAGTAGTAGCCGGGACATCTCTCCCTACGAGCAGTACTTC
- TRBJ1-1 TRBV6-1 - CASSDGGTKAFF TGTGCCAGCAGTGACGGGGGGACGAAAGCTTTCTTT
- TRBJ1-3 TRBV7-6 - CASSGEDRPGNTIYF TGTGCCAGCAGCGGGGAGGATAGGCCTGGAAACACCATATATTTT
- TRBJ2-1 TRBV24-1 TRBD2 CATSDPSLSGGVYNEQFF TGTGCCACCAGTGATCCCTCTTTGAGCGGGGGAGTATACAATGAGCAGTTCTTC
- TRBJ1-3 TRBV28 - CASSLSYRGNTIYF TGTGCCAGCAGTTTGTCGTACAGGGGAAACACCATATATTTT
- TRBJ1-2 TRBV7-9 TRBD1 CASSSRGRDYGYTF TGTGCCAGCAGCTCCAGGGGGCGAGACTATGGCTACACCTTC
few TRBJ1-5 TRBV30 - CAWSRLAGQPQHF TGTGCCTGGAGCCGACTCGCCGGTCAGCCCCAGCATTTT
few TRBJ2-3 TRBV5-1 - CASSLLGAGDTQYF TGCGCCAGCAGCTTGTTGGGGGCTGGGGATACGCAGTATTTT
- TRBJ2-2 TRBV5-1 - CASSLEPSGGELFF TGCGCCAGCAGCTTAGAACCCAGTGGCGGGGAGCTGTTTTTT
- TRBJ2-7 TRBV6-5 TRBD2 CASSYTSGSPEQYF TGTGCCAGCAGTTACACCAGCGGGAGTCCCGAGCAGTACTTC
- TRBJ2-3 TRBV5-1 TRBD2 CASSSGASTDTQYF TGCGCCAGCAGTAGCGGGGCCTCCACAGATACGCAGTATTTT
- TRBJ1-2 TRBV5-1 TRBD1 CASSPYGTGVSNYGYTF TGCGCCAGCAGCCCCTATGGGACAGGGGTTTCTAACTATGGCTACACCTTC
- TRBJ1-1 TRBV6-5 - CASRGELAFKAFF TGTGCCAGCAGAGGGGAACTCGCCTTTAAAGCTTTCTTT
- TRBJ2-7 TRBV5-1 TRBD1 CASSNLPQGAGYEQYF TGCGCCAGCAGCAATCTACCACAGGGGGCGGGGTACGAGCAGTACTTC
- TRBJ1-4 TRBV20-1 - CSASSGFELFF TGCAGTGCTAGTTCGGGGTTTGAACTGTTTTTT
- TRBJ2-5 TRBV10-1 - CASAPSSAETQYF TGCGCCAGCGCCCCTAGTAGCGCAGAGACCCAGTACTTC
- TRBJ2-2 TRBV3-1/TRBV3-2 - CASSQFTGSATGELFF TGTGCCAGCAGCCAATTCACAGGGTCGGCCACCGGGGAGCTGTTTTTT
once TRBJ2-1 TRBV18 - CASSPPGREVTFF TGTGCCAGCTCACCCCCGGGCAGGGAAGTAACGTTCTTC
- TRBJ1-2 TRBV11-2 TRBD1 CASSLGGQGVFGYTF TGTGCCAGCAGCTTAGGCGGACAGGGCGTTTTTGGCTACACCTTC
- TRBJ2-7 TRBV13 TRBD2 CASRTGTSSGEQYF TGTGCCAGCAGAACCGGGACTAGCTCAGGCGAGCAGTACTTC
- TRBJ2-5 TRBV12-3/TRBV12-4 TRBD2 CASSWTRSETQYF TGTGCCAGCAGCTGGACTAGAAGCGAGACCCAGTACTTC
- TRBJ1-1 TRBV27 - CASSPLDGRDTEAFF TGTGCCAGCAGTCCCTTGGATGGGAGGGACACTGAAGCTTTCTTT
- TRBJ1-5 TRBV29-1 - CSVRGDNQPQHF TGCAGCGTTCGGGGGGACAATCAGCCCCAGCATTTT
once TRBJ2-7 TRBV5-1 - CASRNTYEQYF TGCGCCAGCCGTAACACCTACGAGCAGTACTTC
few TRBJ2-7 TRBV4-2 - CASSPLGLIEQYF TGTGCCAGCAGCCCCCTAGGCCTAATCGAGCAGTACTTC
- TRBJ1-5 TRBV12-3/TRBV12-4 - CASSTVSNQPQHF TGTGCCAGCAGTACAGTGAGCAATCAGCCCCAGCATTTT
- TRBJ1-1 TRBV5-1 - CASKGRDTEAFF TGCGCCAGCAAGGGGAGGGACACTGAAGCTTTCTTT
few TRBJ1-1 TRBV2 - CASRGEGTEAFF TGTGCCAGCCGTGGGGAGGGCACTGAAGCTTTCTTT
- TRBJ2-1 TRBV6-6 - CASSYSRDYEQFF TGTGCCAGCAGTTACTCGAGGGATTATGAGCAGTTCTTC